These 5 T cell receptor beta chains share one sample of origin, sequenced in a study of T-cell reconstitution after alpha-beta-depleted transplantation in children. Library preparation (for TCRbeta) was performed with unique molecular identifiers. TCRdb fed the PCR reads into MiXCR, producing one record per CDR3 protein. Of roughly 150,000 distinct CDR3 sequences in the sample, more than 9.5% are singletons; the top ten hold less than 15%. The sample consisted of PBMCs, taken before TCRalphabeta/CD19-depleted stem cell transplant. These receptors all come from a boy younger than 10 with acute myeloid leukemia, due to receive a stem cell transplant.

Many counts were recorded for this clonotype. The rearrangement uses TRBV5-5 and TRBJ1-2; D remains ambiguous. The CDR3 is 12 residues long. Trimming stripped 4 bases from V and 6 bases from J, with 10 bases between. The germline V gene encodes CDR1 SGHKS and CDR2 YYEKEE (reference sequence). The CDR3 spells CASSQDVDGYTF. Here the CDR3 DNA reads TGTGCCAGCAGCCAGGACGTGGATGGCTACACCTTC.

There are many counts of this clonotype. V usage is TRBV28 and J usage is TRBJ1-5, with a possible D match to TRBD1 (5 bases). Per germline, CDR1 MDHEN and CDR2 SYDVKM. Deletions cut 3 bases from V and 5 bases from J, with 20 bases between. The CDR3 covers 17 residues. CDR3: CASSFFHLGRTYQPQHF. The CDR3 coding sequence is TGTGCCAGCAGTTTCTTTCATCTGGGGCGGACCTATCAGCCCCAGCATTTT.

This clonotype was recorded many times. The chain combines TRBV7-9 with TRBJ1-2, with TRBD1 matching over 7 bases. Losses at the gene ends were 0 bases for V and 12 bases for J; bases not matched to a gene: 10. Germline assignment: CDR1 SEHNR and CDR2 FQNEAQ (reference sequence). This CDR3 is 14 amino acids long. The CDR3 sequence is CASSLAPDRATNTF. Here the CDR3 DNA reads TGTGCCAGCAGCTTAGCCCCAGACAGGGCAACCAACACCTTC.

This clonotype was seen at least ten times. CDR3: CASSWGGLQGSGAFF. For the CDR3, the DNA is TGTGCCAGCAGCTGGGGGGGTTTACAGGGGAGCGGAGCTTTCTTT. The chain is built from TRBV7-2 and TRBJ1-1; 7 bases map to TRBD1. V lost 4 bases to trimming and J lost 10 bases; unmatched junction nucleotides: 15. Germline assignment: CDR1 SGHTA and CDR2 FQGNSA. The CDR3 spans 15 residues.

To note about this clonotype: A much bigger clone sits one base away, suggesting this may be a read error. The chain recombines TRBV2 with TRBJ1-5; TRBD1 might be the D (6 bases). The CDR3 loop spans 18 amino acids. CDR1 and CDR2 (germline): SNHLY, FYNNEI. CDR3 sequence reads: CTSSPRKGEKTPSQPQHF. CDR3 DNA sequence: TGTACCAGCAGTCCCCGCAAGGGGGAGAAAACCCCATCTCAGCCCCAGCATTTT. The full variable domain, in which reference TRBV2 and TRBJ1-5 provide the parts outside the CDR3, is EPEVTQTPSHQVTQMGQEVILRCVPISNHLYFYWYRQILGQKVEFLVSFYNNEISEKSEIFDDQFSVERPDGSNFTLKIRSTKLEDSAMYFCTSSPRKGEKTPSQPQHFGDGTRLSIL.